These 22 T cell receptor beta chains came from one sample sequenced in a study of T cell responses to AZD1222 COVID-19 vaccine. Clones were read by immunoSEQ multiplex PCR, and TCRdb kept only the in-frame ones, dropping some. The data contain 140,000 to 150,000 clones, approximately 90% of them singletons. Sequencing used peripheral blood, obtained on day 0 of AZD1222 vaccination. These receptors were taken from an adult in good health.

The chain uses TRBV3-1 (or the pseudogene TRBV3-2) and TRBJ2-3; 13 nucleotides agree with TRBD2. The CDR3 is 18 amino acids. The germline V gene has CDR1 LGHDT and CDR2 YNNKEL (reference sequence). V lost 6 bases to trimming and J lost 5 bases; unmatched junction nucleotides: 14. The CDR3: CASRTSGTSGKLRDTQYF. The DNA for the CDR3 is TGTGCCAGCAGAACTTCCGGGACTAGCGGGAAGTTGCGAGATACGCAGTATTTT.

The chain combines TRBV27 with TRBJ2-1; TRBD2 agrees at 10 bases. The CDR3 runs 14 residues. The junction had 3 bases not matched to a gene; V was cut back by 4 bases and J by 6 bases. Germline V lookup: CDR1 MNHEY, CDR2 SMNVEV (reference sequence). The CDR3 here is CASSSGLAFNEQFF. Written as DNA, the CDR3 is TGTGCCAGCAGTTCGGGACTAGCGTTCAATGAGCAGTTCTTC.

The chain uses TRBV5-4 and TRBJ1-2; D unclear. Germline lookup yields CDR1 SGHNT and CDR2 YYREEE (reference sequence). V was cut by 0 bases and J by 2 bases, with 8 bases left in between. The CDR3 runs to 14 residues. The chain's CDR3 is CASSLAAFNYGYTF. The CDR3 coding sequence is TGTGCCAGCAGCTTGGCCGCTTTCAACTATGGCTACACCTTC.

The CDR3, as DNA: TGTGCCACCACAAGCCCTTCTGGACAAGTCTATGGCTACACCTTC. Its protein product is CATTSPSGQVYGYTF. The rearrangement joins TRBV6-5 to TRBJ1-2; a weak D match, TRBD1 (5 bases). The CDR3 is made up of 15 amino acids. Germline V CDR1 and CDR2: MNHEY, SVGAGI. The germline V and J ends were trimmed by 10 bases and 4 bases, with 22 bases remaining between them.

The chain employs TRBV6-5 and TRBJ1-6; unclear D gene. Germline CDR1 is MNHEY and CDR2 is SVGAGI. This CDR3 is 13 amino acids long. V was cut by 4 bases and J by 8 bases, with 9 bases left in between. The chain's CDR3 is CASSFSVDSPLHF. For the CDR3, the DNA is TGTGCCAGCAGTTTCTCCGTCGATTCACCCCTCCACTTT.

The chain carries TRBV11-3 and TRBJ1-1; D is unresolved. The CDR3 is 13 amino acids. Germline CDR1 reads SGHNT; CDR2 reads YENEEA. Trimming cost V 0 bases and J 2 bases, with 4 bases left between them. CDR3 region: CASSLDHNTEAFF. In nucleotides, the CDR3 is TGTGCCAGCAGCTTAGACCACAACACTGAAGCTTTCTTT.

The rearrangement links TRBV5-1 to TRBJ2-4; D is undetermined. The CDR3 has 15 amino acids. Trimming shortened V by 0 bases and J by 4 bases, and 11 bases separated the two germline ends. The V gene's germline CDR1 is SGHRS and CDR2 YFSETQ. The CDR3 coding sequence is TGCGCCAGCAGCTTGGCCGATTCACCTAAAAACATTCAGTACTTC. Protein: CASSLADSPKNIQYF.

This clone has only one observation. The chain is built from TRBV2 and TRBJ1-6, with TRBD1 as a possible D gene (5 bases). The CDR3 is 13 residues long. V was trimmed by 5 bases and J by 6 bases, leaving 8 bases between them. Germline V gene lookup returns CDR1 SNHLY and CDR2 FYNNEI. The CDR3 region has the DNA TGTGCCAGCAGTCGCGGGGCTAATTCACCCCTCCACTTT. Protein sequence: CASSRGANSPLHF.

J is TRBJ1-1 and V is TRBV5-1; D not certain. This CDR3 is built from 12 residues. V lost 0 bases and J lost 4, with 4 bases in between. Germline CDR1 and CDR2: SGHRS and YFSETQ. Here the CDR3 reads CASSLEGTEAFF. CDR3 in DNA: TGCGCCAGCAGCTTGGAAGGCACTGAAGCTTTCTTT.

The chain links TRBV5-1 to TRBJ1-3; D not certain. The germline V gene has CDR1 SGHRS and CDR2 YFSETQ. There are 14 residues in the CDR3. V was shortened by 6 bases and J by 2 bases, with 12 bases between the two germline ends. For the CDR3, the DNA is TGCGCCAGCAAGACGGCAACCCCTGGAAACACCATATATTTT. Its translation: CASKTATPGNTIYF.

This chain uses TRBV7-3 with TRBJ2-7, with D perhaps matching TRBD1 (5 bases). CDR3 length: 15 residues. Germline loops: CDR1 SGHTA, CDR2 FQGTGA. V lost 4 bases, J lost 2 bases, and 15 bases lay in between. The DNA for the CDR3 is TGTGCCAGCAGCTCGATGGGTGGGGCCACCTACGAGCAGTACTTC. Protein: CASSSMGGATYEQYF.

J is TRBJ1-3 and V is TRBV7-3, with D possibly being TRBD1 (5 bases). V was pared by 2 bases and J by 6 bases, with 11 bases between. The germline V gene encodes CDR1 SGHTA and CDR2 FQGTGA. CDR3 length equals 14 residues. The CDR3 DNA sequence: TGTGCCAGCAGCTTATTTGGGGGGGAAAACACCATATATTTT. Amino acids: CASSLFGGENTIYF.

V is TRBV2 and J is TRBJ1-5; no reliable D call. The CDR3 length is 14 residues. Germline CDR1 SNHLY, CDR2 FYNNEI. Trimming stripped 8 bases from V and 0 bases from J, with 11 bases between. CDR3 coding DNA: TGTGCCAGCCGGGGATGGGTTAGCAATCAGCCCCAGCATTTT. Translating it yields CASRGWVSNQPQHF.

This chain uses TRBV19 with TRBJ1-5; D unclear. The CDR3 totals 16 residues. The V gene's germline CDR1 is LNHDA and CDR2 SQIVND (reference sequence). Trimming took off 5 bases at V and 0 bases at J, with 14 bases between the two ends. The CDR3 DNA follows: TGTGCCAGTAGTCCCCTTCCGGGAAATAGCAATCAGCCCCAGCATTTT. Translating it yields CASSPLPGNSNQPQHF. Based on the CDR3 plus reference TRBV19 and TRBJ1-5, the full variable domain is DGGITQSPKYLFRKEGQNVTLSCEQNLNHDAMYWYRQDPGQGLRLIYYSQIVNDFQKGDIAEGYSVSREKKESFPLTVTSAQKNPTAFYLCASSPLPGNSNQPQHFGDGTRLSIL.

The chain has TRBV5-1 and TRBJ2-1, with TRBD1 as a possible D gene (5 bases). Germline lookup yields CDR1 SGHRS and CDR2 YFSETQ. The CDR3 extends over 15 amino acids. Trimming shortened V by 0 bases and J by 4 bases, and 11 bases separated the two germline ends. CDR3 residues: CASSLAGWAYNEQFF. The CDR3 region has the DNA TGCGCCAGCAGCTTGGCAGGGTGGGCTTACAATGAGCAGTTCTTC. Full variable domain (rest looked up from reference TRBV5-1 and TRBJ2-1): KAGVTQTPRYLIKTRGQQVTLSCSPISGHRSVSWYQQTPGQGLQFLFEYFSETQRNKGNFPGRFSGRQFSNSRSEMNVSTLELGDSALYLCASSLAGWAYNEQFFGPGTRLTVL.

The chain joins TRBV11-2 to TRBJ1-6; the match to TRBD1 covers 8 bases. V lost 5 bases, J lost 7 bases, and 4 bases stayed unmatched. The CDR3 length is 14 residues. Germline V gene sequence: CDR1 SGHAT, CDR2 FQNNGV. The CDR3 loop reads CASSPTGENSPLHF. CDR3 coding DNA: TGTGCCAGCAGCCCGACAGGGGAGAATTCACCCCTCCACTTT.

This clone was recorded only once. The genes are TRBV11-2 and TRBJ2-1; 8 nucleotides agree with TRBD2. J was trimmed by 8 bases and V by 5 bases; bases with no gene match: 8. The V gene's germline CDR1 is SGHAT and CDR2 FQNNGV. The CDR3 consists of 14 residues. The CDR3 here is CASSLGTSSDEQFF. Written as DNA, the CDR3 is TGTGCCAGCAGCCTCGGGACTAGTAGTGATGAGCAGTTCTTC.

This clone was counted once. The CDR3 coding sequence is TGTGCCAGCAGCTTGGTTGGGGATTTGGCAGGTCAGCCCCAGCATTTT. It specifies CASSLVGDLAGQPQHF. This chain connects TRBV5-5 to TRBJ1-5; D is unresolved. The V and J ends lost 0 bases and 6 bases respectively, with 16 bases between them. Germline CDR1 SGHKS, CDR2 YYEKEE (reference sequence). CDR3 length equals 16 residues.

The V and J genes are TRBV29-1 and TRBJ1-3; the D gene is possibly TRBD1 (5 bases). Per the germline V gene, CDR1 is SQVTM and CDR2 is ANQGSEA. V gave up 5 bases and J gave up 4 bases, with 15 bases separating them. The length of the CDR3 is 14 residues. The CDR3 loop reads CSVKWSGPGNTIYF. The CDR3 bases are TGCAGCGTTAAGTGGTCGGGGCCGGGAAACACCATATATTTT.

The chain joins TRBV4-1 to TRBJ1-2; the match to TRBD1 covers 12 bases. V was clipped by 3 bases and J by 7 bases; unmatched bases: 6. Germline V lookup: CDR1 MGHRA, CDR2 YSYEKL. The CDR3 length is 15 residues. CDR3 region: CASSQGTGGASGYTF. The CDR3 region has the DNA TGCGCCAGCAGCCAGGGGACAGGGGGCGCGAGTGGCTACACCTTC.

The CDR3 loop reads CASSKGPWTGAMNTEAFF. In nucleotides, the CDR3 is TGTGCCAGTAGTAAGGGACCTTGGACAGGGGCTATGAACACTGAAGCTTTCTTT. The chain couples TRBV19 to TRBJ1-1, with TRBD1 identical over 9 bases. Per the germline V gene, CDR1 is LNHDA and CDR2 is SQIVND (reference sequence). V gave up 4 bases and J gave up 0 bases; unmatched junction bases: 12. The CDR3 is made up of 18 amino acids.

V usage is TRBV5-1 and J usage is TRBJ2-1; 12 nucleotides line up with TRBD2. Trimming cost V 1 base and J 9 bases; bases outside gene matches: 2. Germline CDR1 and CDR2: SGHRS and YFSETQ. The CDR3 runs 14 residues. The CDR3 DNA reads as TGCGCCAGCAGCTTGCAACTAGCGGGAGGTGAGCAGTTCTTC. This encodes CASSLQLAGGEQFF.